The rows below give T cell receptor beta chains drawn from one sample of a study of long-term antiretroviral therapy in people with HIV. The protocol was immunoSEQ multiplex PCR, while the TCRdb copy is restricted to in-frame clones and leaves out a portion. The sample yields more than 30,000 clones, roughly 77% seen once. Sequencing was performed on unsorted PBMCs, taken 1.9 years after starting antiretroviral therapy. These receptors all stem from a young man with HIV. The CDR3 runs from the conserved cysteine through the conserved F or W.

j_call cdr3_length v_call cdr3_aa
TRBJ2-1 16 TRBV7-8 CASSSPRGGGTNEQFF
TRBJ2-6 16 TRBV5-1 CASRGTLSVGANVLTF
TRBJ1-5 13 TRBV25-1 CASSRTGDQPQHF
TRBJ1-6 15 TRBV7-3 CASSRNGVGNSPLHF
TRBJ1-5 15 TRBV27 CASRPGQISNQPQHF
TRBJ1-5 13 TRBV28 CASRRLGNQPQHF
TRBJ2-3 15 TRBV28 CASMSAGKSTDTQYF
TRBJ2-3 16 TRBV7-9 CASSPGTRQSTDTQYF
TRBJ1-1 14 TRBV5-1 CASSIGQDNTEAFF
TRBJ2-2 19 TRBV18 CASSPPVANPPSNTGELFF
TRBJ2-1 17 TRBV14 CASSPSGEAASRDEQFF
TRBJ2-2 13 TRBV11-2 CASSLVNTGELFF
TRBJ1-2 16 TRBV19 CASSIHQGQGVDGYTF
TRBJ1-2 14 TRBV5-1 CASSRGTGGLGYTF
TRBJ1-1 13 TRBV9 CASSVYRGDEAFF
TRBJ1-1 14 TRBV19 CASSIENMNTEAFF
TRBJ2-3 15 TRBV27 CASSHRGESTDTQYF
TRBJ1-5 17 TRBV7-8 CASSYSYSGEGNQPQHF
TRBJ1-5 13 TRBV2 CASTLGVNQPQHF
TRBJ1-6 14 TRBV5-6 CASSLAGRFSPLHF
TRBJ2-2 13 TRBV28 CASSFPSTGELFF
TRBJ2-5 13 TRBV7-3 CASSFGGGETQYF
TRBJ1-1 12 TRBV7-8 CASSLVPRETFF
TRBJ1-4 13 TRBV15 CATSREDGQKLFF
TRBJ1-1 16 TRBV5-1 CASSLLGPLMNTEAFF
TRBJ1-4 13 TRBV2 CASRGAGNEKLFF
TRBJ2-1 16 TRBV10-3 CATGGRTSGGYNEQFF
TRBJ2-1 14 TRBV28 CASSSGEVYNEQFF
TRBJ1-1 14 TRBV5-6 CASREAQGNTEAFF
TRBJ1-6 14 TRBV4-1 CASSQGLTNSPLHF
TRBJ1-1 15 TRBV7-9 CASSFLGGMNTEAFF
TRBJ1-4 14 TRBV5-1 CASSLGQEGEKLFF
TRBJ2-5 12 TRBV28 CASSLNRETQYF
TRBJ1-1 12 TRBV30 CAWWTATTEAFF
TRBJ2-2 14 TRBV7-8 CASSVGYTTGELFF
TRBJ1-1 11 TRBV5-1 CASSLGAEAFF
TRBJ2-5 14 TRBV27 CASSIQGYQETQYF
TRBJ2-2 18 TRBV5-1 CASSLDDRARSNTGELFF
TRBJ1-1 13 TRBV6-1 CASKTQGNTEAFF
TRBJ2-2 16 TRBV9 CASSVGGGPNTGELFF
TRBJ1-2 15 TRBV7-8 CASSLGAGSVYGYTF
TRBJ1-4 18 TRBV30 CAWSVLPRVGTPNEKLFF
TRBJ1-1 14 TRBV4-1 CASSPPLGVPEAFF
TRBJ2-2 16 TRBV5-1 CASSLAVGVLSGELFF
TRBJ2-1 15 TRBV6-1 CASSEALQGVDEQFF
TRBJ1-4 13 TRBV6-6 CASSEGLPEKLFF